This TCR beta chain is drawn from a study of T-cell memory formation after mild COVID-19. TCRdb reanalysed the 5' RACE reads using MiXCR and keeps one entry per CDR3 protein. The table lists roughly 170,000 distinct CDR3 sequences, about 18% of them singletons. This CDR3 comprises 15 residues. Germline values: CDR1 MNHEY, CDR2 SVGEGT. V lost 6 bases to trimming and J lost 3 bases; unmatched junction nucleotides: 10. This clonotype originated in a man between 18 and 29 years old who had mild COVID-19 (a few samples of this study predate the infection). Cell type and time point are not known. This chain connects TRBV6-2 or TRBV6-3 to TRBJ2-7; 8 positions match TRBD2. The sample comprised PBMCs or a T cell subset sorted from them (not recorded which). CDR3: CASSPLSGGVYEQYV. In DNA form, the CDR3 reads TGTGCCAGCAGCCCCCTAAGCGGGGGTGTCTACGAGCAGTACGTC.